The 32 T cell receptor beta chains listed next were all sequenced from one sample in a study of T cell repertoires in cytomegalovirus infection. TCRdb called the reads again in MiXCR, with one record for every CDR3 protein. Counted here are roughly 640,000 distinct CDR3 sequences, approximately 24% occurring once; the ten biggest clones make up approximately 8%. The sequenced material came from CD8+ T cells from PBMCs. These receptors were collected from a human donor in good health (CMV status not recorded). Some clones in this sample may be carry-over from other donors' samples.

In this sample, this clonotype turned up a few times. The chain employs TRBV28 and TRBJ2-3, with TRBD2 identical over 11 bases. Germline CDR1 and CDR2: MDHEN and SYDVKM. The V gene end was trimmed by 8 bases and the J gene end by 4 bases; junction bases not matched to a gene: 5. The CDR3 has 14 residues. CDR3 sequence: CASDSGGAPDTQYF. CDR3 in DNA: TGTGCCAGCGATAGCGGGGGGGCGCCAGATACGCAGTATTTT. Full variable domain (remainder filled in from reference TRBV28 and TRBJ2-3): DVKVTQSSRYLVKRTGEKVFLECVQDMDHENMFWYRQDPGLGLRLIYFSYDVKMKEKGDIPEGYSVSREKKERFSLILESASTNQTSMYLCASDSGGAPDTQYFGPGTRLTVL.

This clonotype was counted only a few times. The chain uses TRBV12-3 or TRBV12-4 and TRBJ2-1, with D uncertain. V lost 5 bases and J lost 11, with 13 bases in between. The CDR3 is made up of 12 amino acids. The CDR3 region is CASSAGRLKQFF. The DNA for the CDR3 is TGTGCCAGCAGTGCCGGACGGCTAAAGCAGTTCTTC.

This chain links TRBV29-1 with TRBJ2-2; D gene ambiguous. Germline CDR1 is SQVTM and CDR2 is ANQGSEA. The germline V and J ends were trimmed by 6 bases and 4 bases, with 6 bases remaining between them. The CDR3 contains 11 residues. The CDR3 here is CSVLVTGELFF. The CDR3 DNA follows: TGCAGCGTACTTGTCACCGGGGAGCTGTTTTTT.

The chain couples TRBV11-2 to TRBJ2-7; D possibly uses TRBD1 or TRBD2 (5 bases each). Trimming took off 1 base at V and 3 bases at J, with 28 bases between the two ends. Germline-derived CDR1 and CDR2 are SGHAT and FQNNGV. This CDR3 is built from 20 residues. CDR3 nucleotide sequence: TGTGCCAGCAGCTTAGCCTCAGAGAGTGCCGAGGGGTCCCCCTACTACGAGCAGTACTTC. It is translated as CASSLASESAEGSPYYEQYF.

This clonotype has just a few counts. The chain combines TRBV27 with TRBJ2-7, with D perhaps matching TRBD2 (5 bases). V lost 6 bases, J lost 2 bases, and 14 bases lay in between. Germline CDR1 MNHEY, CDR2 SMNVEV (reference sequence). The CDR3 is 14 residues long. CDR3 in amino acids: CASRSYGVAYEQYV. The CDR3 bases are TGTGCCAGCAGATCATACGGGGTCGCCTACGAGCAGTACGTC.

The V gene is TRBV29-1, the J gene TRBJ2-3, with TRBD2 matching over 7 bases. V lost 0 bases, J lost 5 bases, and 8 bases stayed unmatched. This CDR3 is built from 15 residues. Germline V gene sequence: CDR1 SQVTM, CDR2 ANQGSEA. The CDR3 DNA follows: TGCAGCGTTGAAGAGTCGGGGGGTCTTGGAGATACGCAGTATTTT. This sequence encodes CSVEESGGLGDTQYF.

The rearrangement links TRBV5-6 to TRBJ2-7; 7 bases match TRBD1. J was trimmed by 7 bases and V by 0 bases; bases with no gene match: 1. Germline CDR1 SGHDT, CDR2 YYEEEE. The CDR3 is 12 amino acids. The CDR3 DNA reads TGTGCCAGCAGCTTGGCGGACAGGGAGCAGTACGTC. Its translation is CASSLADREQYV.

This clonotype was observed at least ten times. This sequence joins TRBV11-2 and TRBJ2-1; D gene unclear. The CDR3 is 11 residues long. Germline lookup yields CDR1 SGHAT and CDR2 FQNNGV. Trimming took off 8 bases at V and 5 bases at J, with 7 bases between the two ends. The CDR3 spells CASSIDNEQFF. The DNA for the CDR3 is TGTGCCAGCTCAATCGACAATGAGCAGTTCTTC. Looking up the rest from reference TRBV11-2 and TRBJ2-1 gives the full variable domain: EAGVAQSPRYKIIEKRQSVAFWCNPISGHATLYWYQQILGQGPKLLIQFQNNGVVDDSQLPKDRFSAERLKGVDSTLKIQPAKLEDSAVYLCASSIDNEQFFGPGTRLTVL.

There are a few counts of this clonotype. The chain has TRBV6-2 or TRBV6-3 and TRBJ2-1; D uncertain. The V end lost 5 bases, the J end lost 10 bases, and 9 bases lay between the germline ends. Germline V gene data show CDR1 as MNHEY and CDR2 as SVGEGT. This CDR3 spans 11 amino acids. The CDR3 DNA sequence: TGTGCCAGCAGTACCCTTCTAGAGCAGTTCTTC. Translating gives CASSTLLEQFF.

This clonotype was seen more than once but under ten times. The rearrangement uses TRBV13 and TRBJ2-7; D ambiguous. The CDR3 length is 13 residues. Deletions cut 5 bases from V and 6 bases from J, with 14 bases between. CDR1 and CDR2 from the germline V gene are PRHDT and FYEKMQ (reference sequence). The CDR3 loop is CASSLGPQIEQYF. As DNA, the CDR3 is TGTGCCAGCAGCCTCGGCCCTCAGATCGAGCAGTACTTC.

CDR3 loop: CASSQDGGAPLYEQYF. For the CDR3, the DNA is TGTGCCAGCAGCCAAGATGGCGGGGCCCCTCTATACGAGCAGTACTTC. The gene calls are TRBV14 and TRBJ2-7, with a weak D call TRBD2 (6 bases). Per the germline V gene, CDR1 is SGHDN and CDR2 is FVKESK. The CDR3 is made up of 16 amino acids. V lost 0 bases to trimming and J lost 4 bases, with 16 bases between them.

The rearrangement links TRBV6-5 to TRBJ2-5; 11 nucleotides align to TRBD2. The V and J ends lost 4 bases and 5 bases, in that order; junction bases with no gene match: 15. CDR1 is MNHEY and CDR2 is SVGAGI in the germline V gene. The CDR3 length is 18 residues. The CDR3 spells CASSSGTSGRLRTETQYF. The CDR3 DNA is TGTGCCAGCAGTTCCGGGACTAGCGGACGTCTGAGAACCGAGACCCAGTACTTC.

This clonotype was detected many times. V usage is TRBV15 and J usage is TRBJ2-2, with D perhaps being TRBD1 or TRBD2 (6 bases each). Germline V gene data show CDR1 as LNHNV and CDR2 as YYDKDF (reference sequence). V gave up 4 bases and J gave up 5 bases, with 8 bases separating them. The CDR3 sequence is 13 residues long. In DNA, the CDR3 is TGTGCCACCAGCAAGGGGGGAACCGGGGAGCTGTTTTTT. Its translation: CATSKGGTGELFF.

The rearrangement joins TRBV7-9 to TRBJ1-4; D remains unclear. This CDR3 contains 13 residues. V was clipped by 4 bases and J by 6 bases, with 9 bases between them. CDR1 and CDR2 from the germline V gene are SEHNR and FQNEAQ (reference sequence). CDR3 residues: CASSSSQYEKLFF. The DNA for the CDR3 is TGTGCCAGCAGCTCTTCTCAATATGAAAAACTGTTTTTT.

This clonotype was detected only a few times. The chain links TRBV28 to TRBJ1-2; 7 nucleotides align to TRBD1. Trimming removed 7 bases from V and 5 bases from J; junction bases left unmatched: 10. There are 14 residues in the CDR3. Germline V gene lookup returns CDR1 MDHEN and CDR2 SYDVKM. CDR3 DNA sequence: TGTGCCAGCAACCACAGGGGCCGGTGGTATGGCTACACCTTC. This translates into CASNHRGRWYGYTF.

In this sample, this clonotype turned up a few times. The V call is TRBV29-1, the J call TRBJ2-5; 13 nucleotides agree with TRBD2. V lost 0 bases, J lost 4 bases, and 5 bases stayed unmatched. The CDR3 is 16 amino acids. Germline CDR1 is SQVTM and CDR2 is ANQGSEA. The CDR3 coding sequence is TGCAGCGTTGAAGATTGGACTAGCGGGGGTATAGAGACCCAGTACTTC. It codes for CSVEDWTSGGIETQYF.

The table lists this clonotype with many counts. The chain employs TRBV12-5 and TRBJ1-5; D is undetermined. This CDR3 is built from 16 residues. Trimming stripped 7 bases from V and 7 bases from J, with 23 bases between. Germline V CDR1 and CDR2: LGHNT, FRNRAP. CDR3 protein: CASAIVGIREEQPQHF. The DNA of the CDR3 is TGTGCTAGTGCCATAGTAGGGATCCGAGAAGAACAGCCCCAGCATTTT.

This clonotype was recorded at least ten times. One end of the junction does not line up with germline, which may come from a read error. The chain uses TRBV7-7 and TRBJ1-1; D unclear. The germline V gene has CDR1 SSHAT and CDR2 FNYEAQ (reference sequence). CDR3 length: 13 amino acids. For the CDR3, the DNA is TGTGCTAGCAGCTTACAGCCAGGCACTGAAGCTTTCTTT. It translates to CASSLQPGTEAFF.

This rearrangement joins TRBV4-1 to TRBJ2-5; D call uncertain. Germline V CDR1 and CDR2: MGHRA, YSYEKL. Trimming cost V 1 base and J 0 bases, with 9 bases left between them. The CDR3 contains 15 residues. The CDR3: CASSQGSSYQETQYF. CDR3 in DNA: TGCGCCAGCAGCCAAGGATCGAGTTACCAAGAGACCCAGTACTTC.

The chain uses TRBV2 and TRBJ1-2; D is ambiguous. The germline V and J ends were trimmed by 6 bases and 4 bases, with 9 bases remaining between them. From germline, CDR1 is SNHLY and CDR2 FYNNEI. The CDR3 length is 12 residues. The CDR3 coding sequence is TGTGCCAGCAGCGGCAGGACCTATGGCTACACCTTC. Translating it yields CASSGRTYGYTF.

This clonotype was recorded once. An end of the junction differs from the germline gene, which may be a read error. This chain connects TRBV19 to TRBJ2-5; tentatively, D is TRBD2 (5 bases). The V gene's germline CDR1 is LNHDA and CDR2 SQIVND (reference sequence). The CDR3 totals 14 residues. DNA of the CDR3: TGTGTCAGTAGTATAGCGTCTACCCAAGAGACCCAGTACTTC. The encoded protein is CVSSIASTQETQYF.

The chain uses TRBV14 and TRBJ1-3; D is uncertain. CDR1 is SGHDN and CDR2 is FVKESK in the germline V gene. Between the trimmed V and J ends, which lost 0 bases and 3 bases, there was a span of 9 bases. CDR3 length: 15 amino acids. Here the CDR3 reads CASSQDQYFGNTIYF. CDR3 nucleotide sequence: TGTGCCAGCAGCCAAGATCAATACTTTGGAAACACCATATATTTT.

This clonotype was picked up a small number of times. The rearrangement joins TRBV6-2 or TRBV6-3 to TRBJ2-2; D remains ambiguous. The germline gives CDR1 MNHEY, CDR2 SVGEGT. CDR3 size: 14 residues. The V and J ends lost 6 bases and 7 bases respectively, with 15 bases between them. CDR3 coding DNA: TGTGCCAGCAGGCTCGACCGTCCGGTCGGGGAGCTGTTTTTT. It is translated as CASRLDRPVGELFF.

V and J are TRBV19 and TRBJ1-1; D is unresolved. This CDR3 has 10 amino acids. Per germline, CDR1 LNHDA and CDR2 SQIVND (reference sequence). V shed 7 bases and J shed 7 bases, with 7 bases lying between them. This CDR3 reads CASKGIEAFF. DNA of the CDR3: TGTGCCAGTAAAGGGATTGAAGCTTTCTTT.

This clonotype came up a few times. J is TRBJ2-3 and V is TRBV6-2 or TRBV6-3; maybe TRBD1 (6 bases). Trimming removed 5 bases at V and 5 bases at J, with 11 bases between. Germline CDR1 is MNHEY and CDR2 is SVGEGT. This CDR3 contains 13 residues. Written as DNA, the CDR3 is TGTGCCAGCAGTCTAGTGGGACAAGATACGCAGTATTTT. Translating it yields CASSLVGQDTQYF.

This clonotype was counted at least ten times. CDR3 in DNA: TGTGCCAGCAGTGAAAGTTACGGGTGGGGACACACTGAAGCTTTCTTT. This gives the protein CASSESYGWGHTEAFF. This rearrangement joins TRBV6-1 to TRBJ1-1, with D tentatively TRBD1 (5 bases). This CDR3 contains 16 residues. The ends were cut back, 2 bases at V and 3 bases at J, with 16 bases in the middle. Germline V gene sequence: CDR1 MNHNS, CDR2 SASEGT.

The gene calls are TRBV7-9 and TRBJ1-5; 8 nucleotides align to TRBD1. The V gene end was trimmed by 5 bases and the J gene end by 1 base; junction bases not matched to a gene: 7. Germline values: CDR1 SEHNR, CDR2 FQNEAQ (reference sequence). The CDR3 loop spans 16 amino acids. The CDR3 sequence: CASSVGRQGSNQPQHF. The DNA of the CDR3 is TGTGCCAGCAGCGTAGGGCGACAGGGGAGCAATCAGCCCCAGCATTTT.

V and J are TRBV4-3 and TRBJ1-2; a possible D gene is TRBD1 (5 bases). V lost 4 bases, J lost 8 bases, and 14 bases lay in between. The length of the CDR3 is 13 residues. Per germline, CDR1 LGHNA and CDR2 YSLEER. The CDR3 loop is CASSPSGGRGYTF. In DNA, the CDR3 is TGCGCCAGCAGCCCTTCGGGGGGAAGAGGCTACACCTTC.

This chain joins TRBV4-1 and TRBJ2-5; D is unresolved. Trimming removed 0 bases from V and 4 bases from J, with 12 bases in between. The CDR3 is 15 residues long. Looked up from germline, CDR1 is MGHRA and CDR2 is YSYEKL. CDR3 protein: CASSQDRGTSETQYF. The CDR3, as DNA: TGCGCCAGCAGCCAAGATCGCGGCACCTCAGAGACCCAGTACTTC.

There are many counts of this clonotype. DNA for the CDR3: TGTGCCAGCAGTGGCCGACAGGGACTCTTGACTGAAGCTTTCTTT. This encodes CASSGRQGLLTEAFF. The rearrangement links TRBV25-1 to TRBJ1-1, with 7 bases identical to TRBD1. The V segment lost 4 bases and the J segment 5 bases; nucleotides outside the gene matches: 10. The CDR3 spans 15 residues. Per germline, CDR1 MGHDK and CDR2 SYGVNS.

V gene TRBV10-3 combines with J gene TRBJ1-2, with no clear D. Per the germline V gene, CDR1 is ENHRY and CDR2 is SYGVKD. This CDR3 contains 11 residues. The ends were cut back, 8 bases at V and 4 bases at J, with 8 bases in the middle. The CDR3 DNA follows: TGTGCCATCGAGACATCCTATGGCTACACCTTC. Amino acid sequence: CAIETSYGYTF.

This clonotype was seen many times. The chain couples TRBV29-1 to TRBJ1-1; no definite D call. V lost 4 bases and J lost 1, with 4 bases in between. CDR3 length: 11 residues. Germline V gene sequence: CDR1 SQVTM, CDR2 ANQGSEA. CDR3 residues: CSVARNTEAFF. The CDR3, as DNA: TGCAGCGTTGCAAGGAACACTGAAGCTTTCTTT.